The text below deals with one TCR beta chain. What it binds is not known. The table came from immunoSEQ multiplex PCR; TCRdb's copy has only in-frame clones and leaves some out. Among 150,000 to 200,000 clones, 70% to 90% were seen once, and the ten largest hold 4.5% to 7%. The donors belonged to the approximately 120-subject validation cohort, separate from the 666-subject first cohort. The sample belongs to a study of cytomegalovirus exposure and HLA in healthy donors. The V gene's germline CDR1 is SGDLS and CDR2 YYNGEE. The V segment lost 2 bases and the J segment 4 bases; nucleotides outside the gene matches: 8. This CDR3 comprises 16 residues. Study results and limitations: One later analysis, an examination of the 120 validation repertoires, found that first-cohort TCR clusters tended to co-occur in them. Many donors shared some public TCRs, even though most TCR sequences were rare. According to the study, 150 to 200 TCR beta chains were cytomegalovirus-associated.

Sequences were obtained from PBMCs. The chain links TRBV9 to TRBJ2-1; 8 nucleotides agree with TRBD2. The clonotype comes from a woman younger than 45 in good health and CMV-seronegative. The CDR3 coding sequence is TGTGCCAGCAGCGTCACCCGGGGGGGGGCGTACAATGAGCAGTTCTTC. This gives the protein CASSVTRGGAYNEQFF.